This T cell receptor (beta chain) was recovered during a study of beta chain features in type 1 diabetes. Overall study results and limits: Moderate but significant shortening of TCRB CDR3s was recorded in all four CD4+ subsets from Type 1 diabetes patients.

The sequenced template was cDNA made from the entire isolated RNA. TCRdb's copy holds only in-frame clones and misses some; the assay was immunoSEQ multiplex PCR. The sample contains roughly 400,000 clones, 14% of which appear only once. Sorting based on CD45RO/CCR7/CD25/CD127/CD95/CD27 separated CD4+ naive, central memory, regulatory and stem cell-like memory cells. Sorting gave populations that all exceeded 95% purity. The germline V and J ends were trimmed by 6 bases and 7 bases, with 12 bases remaining between them. The CDR3 covers 11 residues. Germline-derived CDR1 and CDR2 are DFQATT and SNEGSKA (reference sequence). Note on this clone: Its antigen is unidentified.

The material sequenced was naive CD4+ T cells from blood. The clonotype was recovered from a man aged 25-45 years in good health. The gene calls are TRBV20-1 and TRBJ1-1; no clear D. The CDR3 sequence is CSARVTIEAFF. The CDR3 nucleotides read TGCAGTGCCCGTGTCACCATTGAAGCTTTCTTT.